The 17 T cell receptor beta chains listed next were all sequenced from one sample in a study of cytomegalovirus exposure and HLA in healthy donors. PCR primers comprised 60 Vbeta and 13 Jbeta primers. Sequencing was performed with immunoSEQ multiplex PCR; in TCRdb, only in-frame clones are kept and a portion is missing. This sample has about 140,000 clones, with 77% found just once. Sequencing was done on a sample of PBMCs. The receptors here all came from a woman aged 50 to 60 in good health and CMV-seronegative.

V is TRBV6-6 and J is TRBJ2-7; unclear D gene. This CDR3 contains 11 residues. The ends were cut back, 7 bases at V and 0 bases at J, with 4 bases in the middle. The germline V gene encodes CDR1 MNHNY and CDR2 SVGAGI (reference sequence). CDR3 nucleotide sequence: TGTGCCAGCACGTCCTCCTACGAGCAGTACTTC. Encoded protein: CASTSSYEQYF.

This clone was counted a few times. The CDR3 nucleotides are TGTGCCAGTAGTGAACTCACAGGGAGCTCTGGAAACACCATATATTTT. This codes for CASSELTGSSGNTIYF. This chain connects TRBV19 to TRBJ1-3, with D possibly TRBD1 on 6 matching bases. V lost 5 bases and J 0 bases, leaving 14 bases between the germline ends. Germline values: CDR1 LNHDA, CDR2 SQIVND (reference sequence). There are 16 residues in the CDR3.

In its sample, this clone was seen a few times. V and J are TRBV7-2 and TRBJ2-5; 7 bases match TRBD1. CDR3 length equals 15 residues. Losses at the gene ends were 1 base for V and 2 bases for J; bases not matched to a gene: 4. Germline CDR1 and CDR2: SGHTA and FQGNSA. CDR3 in amino acids: CASSLEPGQQETQYF. CDR3 bases: TGTGCCAGCAGCTTAGAGCCGGGACAGCAAGAGACCCAGTACTTC.

This sequence joins TRBV2 and TRBJ1-5; TRBD1 matches at 11 bases. Unmatched junction bases numbered 1, after V lost 2 bases and J lost 4 bases. CDR1 SNHLY and CDR2 FYNNEI come from the germline V gene. CDR3 length equals 15 residues. For the CDR3, the DNA is TGTGCCAGCAGTGAAAGGGACAGGGGGAATCAGCCCCAGCATTTT. Translating it yields CASSERDRGNQPQHF. Full variable domain (outside the CDR3, taken from reference TRBV2 and TRBJ1-5): EPEVTQTPSHQVTQMGQEVILRCVPISNHLYFYWYRQILGQKVEFLVSFYNNEISEKSEIFDDQFSVERPDGSNFTLKIRSTKLEDSAMYFCASSERDRGNQPQHFGDGTRLSIL.

The rearrangement joins TRBV7-2 to TRBJ2-1; 11 bases align to TRBD2. The ends lost 2 bases at V and 8 bases at J; junction bases unmatched: 14. Per the germline V gene, CDR1 is SGHTA and CDR2 is FQGNSA. CDR3 length: 18 amino acids. The CDR3 sequence is CASSLNFGGLAASDEQFF. CDR3 sequence (DNA): TGTGCCAGCAGCTTAAATTTTGGGGGACTAGCGGCCTCGGATGAGCAGTTCTTC.

V and J are TRBV14 and TRBJ1-2; no clear D gene. The V end lost 0 bases, the J end lost 3 bases, and 11 bases lay between the germline ends. Germline-derived CDR1 and CDR2 are SGHDN and FVKESK. This CDR3 has 15 residues. The CDR3 protein is CASSQDWADDYGYTF. The CDR3 coding sequence is TGTGCCAGCAGCCAAGATTGGGCAGATGACTATGGCTACACCTTC.

The chain carries TRBV2 and TRBJ2-7; weak D call: TRBD2 (6 bases). Germline CDR1 and CDR2: SNHLY and FYNNEI. The CDR3 runs 15 residues. The V end lost 0 bases, the J end lost 13 bases, and 22 bases lay between the germline ends. CDR3 sequence: CASSEAWGVRSGSYF. The CDR3 DNA reads TGTGCCAGCAGTGAAGCGTGGGGGGTCAGGAGCGGTTCATACTTC.

The chain employs TRBV7-2 and TRBJ2-2, with D tentatively TRBD1 (6 bases). Trimming left V 6 bases short and J 3 bases short, with 14 bases between. Germline V gives CDR1 SGHTA, CDR2 FQGNSA. CDR3 length: 15 residues. CDR3 nucleotide sequence: TGTGCCAGCAGGACGCAGGGGAAAGACACCGGGGAGCTGTTTTTT. Translating gives CASRTQGKDTGELFF.

The chain employs TRBV2 and TRBJ1-1; tentatively, D is TRBD1 (5 bases). The V end was cut by 6 bases, the J end by 4 bases, with 12 bases between. Germline V gene lookup returns CDR1 SNHLY and CDR2 FYNNEI. The CDR3 extends over 13 amino acids. The CDR3 reads CASRSGSGTEAFF. Here the CDR3 DNA reads TGTGCCAGCAGATCAGGGTCGGGCACTGAAGCTTTCTTT.

This chain joins TRBV6-6 and TRBJ1-5; weak D call: TRBD1 (5 bases). Germline V gene data show CDR1 as MNHNY and CDR2 as SVGAGI (reference sequence). This CDR3 has 14 amino acids. V was shortened by 2 bases and J by 5 bases, with 10 bases between the two germline ends. The CDR3 protein is CASSYGGWYQPQHF. As DNA, the CDR3 is TGTGCCAGCAGTTACGGGGGGTGGTATCAGCCCCAGCATTTT.

J is TRBJ1-5 and V is TRBV5-8, with a possible D match to TRBD1 (6 bases). The V end lost 0 bases, the J end lost 4 bases, and 11 bases lay between the germline ends. The CDR3 is made up of 15 amino acids. Germline CDR1 and CDR2: SGHTS and YDEGEE. CDR3 sequence reads: CASSLGGHQNQPQHF. CDR3 nucleotides: TGTGCCAGCAGCTTGGGGGGGCATCAGAATCAGCCCCAGCATTTT.

The chain's CDR3 is CATTGGRVGYNEQFF. In nucleotides, the CDR3 is TGTGCCACCACAGGGGGCAGGGTGGGGTACAATGAGCAGTTCTTC. This chain links TRBV10-3 with TRBJ2-1; 9 nucleotides match TRBD1. This CDR3 comprises 15 residues. Germline loops: CDR1 ENHRY, CDR2 SYGVKD. The V and J ends lost 10 bases and 4 bases, in that order; junction bases with no gene match: 11.

V is TRBV4-1 and J is TRBJ2-5; TRBD1 is a possible D gene (6 bases). This CDR3 comprises 15 residues. Germline V lookup: CDR1 MGHRA, CDR2 YSYEKL. V lost 0 bases and J 7 bases, leaving 15 bases between the germline ends. The DNA of the CDR3 is TGCGCCAGCAGCCAAGACACAGACAGGTTAGGGACCCAGTACTTC. As protein: CASSQDTDRLGTQYF.

This sequence joins TRBV7-2 and TRBJ2-5; 8 bases match TRBD2. V shed 2 bases and J 4 bases; nucleotides not matched to a gene: 6. The germline gives CDR1 SGHTA, CDR2 FQGNSA. This CDR3 is built from 15 residues. The CDR3 coding sequence is TGTGCCAGCAGCTTAAAATCGCTAGCGGGAGAGACCCAGTACTTC. Its protein is CASSLKSLAGETQYF.

The chain uses TRBV6-1 and TRBJ1-6; D gene unclear. The V and J ends lost 6 bases and 7 bases respectively, with 10 bases between them. Germline CDR1 is MNHNS and CDR2 is SASEGT. The CDR3 contains 13 residues. DNA for the CDR3: TGTGCCAGCAGACCCTGGGCGAATTCACCCCTCCACTTT. This encodes CASRPWANSPLHF.

The chain combines TRBV15 with TRBJ1-4; a weak D match, TRBD1 (5 bases). V shed 3 bases and J shed 7 bases, with 15 bases lying between them. Germline V CDR1 and CDR2: LNHNV, YYDKDF (reference sequence). The CDR3 loop spans 15 amino acids. CDR3 bases: TGTGCCACCAGCAGTCCAGGCAGGGCTTCTGAAAAACTGTTTTTT. It codes for CATSSPGRASEKLFF.

This clone was counted a single time. The chain couples TRBV27 to TRBJ2-7, with D unclear. The V gene's germline CDR1 is MNHEY and CDR2 SMNVEV (reference sequence). This CDR3 is built from 14 residues. Deletions cut 0 bases from V and 3 bases from J, with 9 bases between. The CDR3 DNA sequence: TGTGCCAGCAGTTTATCGAAAATCGGCTACGAGCAGTACTTC. The encoded protein is CASSLSKIGYEQYF.